The subject of this entry is one T cell receptor beta chain. This receptor's antigen is unknown. Base quality data are lacking; no much larger clone is found one base away. The CDR3 runs 15 amino acids, cysteine and phenylalanine included. Only the CDR3 portion is preserved as DNA: 45 bases, with reading frame beginning at the first base. The trim is 3 bases for V and 1 base for J, with a gap of 13 bases between the germline ends. CDR1 and CDR2, looked up from the germline V gene, are MDHEN and SYDVKM. These data come from a study of T cell changes during pregnancy in multiple sclerosis (dated by TCRdb to between 2018 and 2021). Context from the whole study: The study looked at changes in the T cell repertoire across pregnancy in women with multiple sclerosis.

Library method: the immunoSEQ multiplex PCR assay. The table was pulled from immuneACCESS by TCRdb, which kept in-frame rearrangements only. Such tables lose some clones; where checked, under half of the loss comes from unresolved V genes, and the rest has no known cause. This sample comprises approximately 100,000 clones, more than 80% of them detected only once. Jointly, the top ten make up 1.6% of the sample. The clonotype was recovered from a female donor with multiple sclerosis, enrolled in a pregnancy study. Here the chain combines TRBV28 and TRBJ2-7, and the D gene may be TRBD1, 6 bases matching. The material was peripheral blood, obtained before pregnancy. CDR3 sequence: CASSLYRVVSYEQYF. The DNA sequence is given as TGTGCCAGCAGTTTGTACAGGGTGGTATCCTACGAGCAGTACTTC.